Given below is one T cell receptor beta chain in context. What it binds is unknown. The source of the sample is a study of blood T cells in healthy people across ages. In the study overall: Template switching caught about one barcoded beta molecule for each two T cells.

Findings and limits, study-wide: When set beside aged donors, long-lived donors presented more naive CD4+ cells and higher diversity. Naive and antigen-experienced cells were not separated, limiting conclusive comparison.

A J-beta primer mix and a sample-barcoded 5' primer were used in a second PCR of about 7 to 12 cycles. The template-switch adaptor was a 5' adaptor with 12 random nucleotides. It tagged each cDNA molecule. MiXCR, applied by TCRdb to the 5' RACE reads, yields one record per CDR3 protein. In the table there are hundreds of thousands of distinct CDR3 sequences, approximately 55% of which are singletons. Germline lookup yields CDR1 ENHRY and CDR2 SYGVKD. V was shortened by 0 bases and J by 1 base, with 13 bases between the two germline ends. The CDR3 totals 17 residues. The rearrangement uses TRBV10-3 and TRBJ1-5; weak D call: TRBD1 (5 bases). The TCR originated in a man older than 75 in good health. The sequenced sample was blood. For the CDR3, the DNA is TGTGCCATCAGTGAGTCTGTCGGGCAGGGCAGCAATCAGCCCCAGCATTTT. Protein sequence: CAISESVGQGSNQPQHF.